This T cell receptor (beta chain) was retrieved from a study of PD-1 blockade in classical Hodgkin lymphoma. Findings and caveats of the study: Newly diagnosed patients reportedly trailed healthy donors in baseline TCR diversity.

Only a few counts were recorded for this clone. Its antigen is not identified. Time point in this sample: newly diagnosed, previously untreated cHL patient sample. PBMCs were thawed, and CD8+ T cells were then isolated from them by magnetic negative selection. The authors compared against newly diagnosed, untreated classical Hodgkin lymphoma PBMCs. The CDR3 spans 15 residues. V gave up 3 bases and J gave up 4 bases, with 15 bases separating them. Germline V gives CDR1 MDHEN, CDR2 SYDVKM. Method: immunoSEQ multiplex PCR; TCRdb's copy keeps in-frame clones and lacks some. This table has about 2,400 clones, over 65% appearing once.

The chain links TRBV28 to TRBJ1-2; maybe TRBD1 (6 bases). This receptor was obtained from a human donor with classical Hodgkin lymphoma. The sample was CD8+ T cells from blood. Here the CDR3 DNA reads TGTGCCAGCAGTTTCGGGGTAACAGGGTTCTATGGCTACACCTTC. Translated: CASSFGVTGFYGYTF.